The clone carrying this T cell receptor (beta chain) was observed many times. The data originate from a study of T cells in Graves' hyperthyroidism and ophthalmopathy. Using RNA transcripts as the source, TCR beta CDR3 regions were amplified. The study used the HTBI primer set for a first-round RT-PCR of the TCR CDR3. TCRdb re-called the multiplex PCR reads with MiXCR, one entry per CDR3 protein. There are about 380,000 distinct CDR3 sequences in the sample; approximately 15% occur only once, and more than 9.5% lies in the top ten. Between the trimmed V and J ends, which lost 3 bases and 6 bases, there was a span of 15 bases. The CDR3 extends over 14 amino acids. Looked up from germline, CDR1 is SGHTA and CDR2 is FQGNSA.

Sequencing was done on a sample of blood. This chain links TRBV7-2 with TRBJ2-7, with a possible D match to TRBD2 (6 bases). The sequence came from a woman in her sixties with Graves' hyperthyroidism. DNA for the CDR3: TGTGCCAGCAGCTTTCTTTCCACCGGGAGCGAGCAGTACTTC. Its protein is CASSFLSTGSEQYF.